These 5 T cell receptor beta chains share one sample of origin, sequenced in a study of blood T cell repertoires in COVID-19. Some clones are missing from TCRdb's copy, which holds only in-frame ones; the method was immunoSEQ multiplex PCR. The table lists about 170,000 clones, approximately 91% of them singletons. The sequencing sample was made of peripheral blood. Receptors were obtained from a man aged 18-30 years with COVID-19, enrolled during active disease.

CDR3 loop: CASSEPGGRNTGELFF. CDR3 in DNA: TGTGCCAGCAGTGAACCTGGGGGCAGGAACACCGGGGAGCTGTTTTTT. V usage is TRBV6-1 and J usage is TRBJ2-2, with TRBD1 as a possible D gene (6 bases). The germline gives CDR1 MNHNS, CDR2 SASEGT. Trimming pared 2 bases from V and 1 base from J, leaving 11 bases between. The CDR3 is 16 residues long.

This chain links TRBV20-1 with TRBJ1-2; D is unclear. In germline, CDR1 is DFQATT, CDR2 SNEGSKA (reference sequence). This CDR3 has 11 residues. V was pared by 1 base and J by 8 bases, with 8 bases between. CDR3 protein: CSARARGGYTF. The CDR3 nucleotides read TGCAGTGCTAGAGCCCGTGGCGGCTACACCTTC.

The rearrangement joins TRBV9 to TRBJ1-5; TRBD1 aligns across 7 bases. The CDR3 has 16 residues. CDR1 and CDR2 from the germline V gene are SGDLS and YYNGEE. V shed 3 bases, J shed 4 bases, and the junction held 10 bases outside the gene matches. CDR3: CASSADPGQSNQPQHF. The CDR3 bases are TGTGCCAGCAGCGCAGATCCGGGACAGTCAAATCAGCCCCAGCATTTT.

The chain links TRBV15 to TRBJ2-7; D gene uncertain. CDR3 length: 13 residues. The V end lost 3 bases, the J end lost 3 bases, and 9 bases lay between the germline ends. Germline CDR1 reads LNHNV; CDR2 reads YYDKDF (reference sequence). The CDR3 protein is CATSRRANYEQYF. The CDR3 bases are TGTGCCACCAGCAGGAGAGCAAACTACGAGCAGTACTTC.

The chain is built from TRBV30 and TRBJ2-7; 11 nucleotides line up with TRBD1. The V segment lost 1 base and the J segment 5 bases; nucleotides outside the gene matches: 4. Germline CDR1 reads GTSNPN; CDR2 reads SVGIG (reference sequence). The CDR3 sequence is 14 residues long. This CDR3 is CAWSAWTGGHEQYF. DNA of the CDR3: TGTGCCTGGAGTGCTTGGACAGGGGGCCACGAGCAGTACTTC.